Ten or more counts support the clone carrying this TCR beta chain. TCRdb used MiXCR to reprocess the PCR reads, holding one entry per CDR3 protein. Here the sample spans just under 650,000 distinct CDR3 sequences, nearly 20% being singletons. The data are from a study of molecular identifiers for immune sequencing clone quantification. This CDR3 has 16 residues. V lost 1 base and J lost 5, with 16 bases in between. V and J are TRBV12-3 or TRBV12-4 and TRBJ2-3; tentatively, D is TRBD2 (6 bases). The TCR comes from a human donor in good health. Some libraries in this study had Jurkat cell RNA spiked in. Specimen: naive CD8+ T cells from blood, with Jurkat cell RNA spiked in. The subset here: FACS-sorted CD8+CD4-CCR7+CD45RA+ naive T cells. This CDR3 reads CASSLEDPGVLDTQYF. The DNA of the CDR3 is TGTGCCAGCAGTTTAGAAGATCCGGGAGTGTTAGATACGCAGTATTTT.